The 17 T cell receptor beta chains listed next were all sequenced from one sample in a study of OX40 agonist ivuxolimab in advanced cancers. Only in-frame clones appear in the TCRdb table, and some are missing; sequencing was by immunoSEQ multiplex PCR. Among roughly 19,000 clones listed, approximately 70% were seen once. The sequencing here drew on CD4+ or CD8+ T cells sorted from blood, taken in a trial of the OX40 agonist ivuxolimab. These receptors all stem from an adult with an advanced solid tumor such as melanoma, head and neck, liver or kidney cancer.

The V call is TRBV7-3, the J call TRBJ1-1; 7 positions agree with TRBD1. The CDR3 is 13 residues long. Trimming at V came to 2 bases and at J to 3 bases, leaving 0 bases not matched to a gene. Germline loops: CDR1 SGHTA, CDR2 FQGTGA. CDR3 in DNA: TGTGCCAGCAGCTTACAGGGGGACACTGAAGCTTTCTTT. Its protein is CASSLQGDTEAFF.

This chain connects TRBV28 to TRBJ2-5; 9 nucleotides line up with TRBD1. The germline V gene has CDR1 MDHEN and CDR2 SYDVKM. The CDR3 has 15 amino acids. V lost 4 bases and J lost 1; bases outside the gene matches: 4. The DNA of the CDR3 is TGTGCCAGCAGTTCCGGGACAGGGTTCCAAGAGACCCAGTACTTC. Amino acid sequence: CASSSGTGFQETQYF.

The V gene is TRBV6-6, the J gene TRBJ2-7; tentatively, D is TRBD1 or TRBD2 (5 bases each). With 7 bases removed from V and 3 bases from J, the gap between germline ends came to 16 bases. Germline lookup yields CDR1 MNHNY and CDR2 SVGAGI (reference sequence). The CDR3 consists of 14 residues. CDR3 DNA sequence: TGTGCCAGCATCCTTGGGGGAGAGGACTACGAGCAGTACTTC. Translating it yields CASILGGEDYEQYF.

This clone was detected a few times. V usage is TRBV4-1 and J usage is TRBJ1-6; D is uncertain. Trimming removed 1 base from V and 7 bases from J, with 14 bases in between. Germline CDR1 reads MGHRA; CDR2 reads YSYEKL. The CDR3 sequence is 16 residues long. This CDR3 reads CASSQAVTWQNSPLHF. The CDR3 nucleotides are TGCGCCAGCAGCCAAGCCGTCACGTGGCAGAATTCACCCCTCCACTTT.

The J gene is TRBJ1-1, the V gene TRBV27; TRBD1 might be the D (5 bases). Between the trimmed V and J ends, which lost 4 bases and 2 bases, there was a span of 17 bases. The length of the CDR3 is 16 residues. Germline CDR1 is MNHEY and CDR2 is SMNVEV (reference sequence). In nucleotides, the CDR3 is TGTGCCAGCAGTTCGGTGGGACTTGGGCTAAACACTGAAGCTTTCTTT. It codes for CASSSVGLGLNTEAFF.

The chain carries TRBV28 and TRBJ2-7; D is undetermined. This CDR3 contains 16 residues. V was shortened by 5 bases and J by 2 bases, with 19 bases between the two germline ends. Germline assignment: CDR1 MDHEN and CDR2 SYDVKM. The CDR3 region has the DNA TGTGCCAGCAGTCTCCTAGGCTCTCATCCTCCCTACGAGCAGTACTTC. It encodes CASSLLGSHPPYEQYF.

The V and J genes are TRBV27 and TRBJ2-7; 10 bases align to TRBD2. J was trimmed by 0 bases and V by 5 bases; bases with no gene match: 7. This CDR3 is built from 16 residues. Germline V gene sequence: CDR1 MNHEY, CDR2 SMNVEV (reference sequence). As DNA, the CDR3 is TGTGCCAGCAGTCCCTATAGCGGGGGGATCTCCTACGAGCAGTACTTC. Its protein product is CASSPYSGGISYEQYF.

This chain joins TRBV27 and TRBJ2-1, with 13 nucleotides matching TRBD2. Germline loops: CDR1 MNHEY, CDR2 SMNVEV (reference sequence). The CDR3 runs to 17 residues. The V segment lost 3 bases and the J segment 7 bases; nucleotides outside the gene matches: 9. CDR3 sequence: CASSLITSGGATNEQFF. The DNA for the CDR3 is TGTGCCAGCAGTTTGATAACTAGCGGGGGGGCTACGAATGAGCAGTTCTTC.

This chain uses TRBV14 with TRBJ1-1, with a tentative D call TRBD1 (6 bases). The CDR3 length is 17 residues. Trimming stripped 5 bases from V and 0 bases from J, with 19 bases between. Germline V CDR1 and CDR2: SGHDN, FVKESK. This chain's CDR3 is CASSAAWGLGVNTEAFF. Here the CDR3 DNA reads TGTGCCAGCAGCGCGGCTTGGGGGCTCGGAGTGAACACTGAAGCTTTCTTT.

The CDR3 DNA reads as TGTGCCAGCAGCTTAAGGGGACAGGGTGTGAACACTGAAGCTTTCTTT. Encoded protein: CASSLRGQGVNTEAFF. The rearrangement uses TRBV7-2 and TRBJ1-1, with 9 bases fitting TRBD1. This CDR3 is 16 amino acids long. Per the germline V gene, CDR1 is SGHTA and CDR2 is FQGNSA. The trim removed 2 bases at V and 0 bases at J, leaving 4 bases unmatched.

This clone was observed a few times. The chain uses TRBV6-4 and TRBJ2-1; TRBD1 is a possible D gene (6 bases). V lost 5 bases and J 7 bases, leaving 15 bases between the germline ends. This CDR3 comprises 14 residues. Germline V gene data show CDR1 as MRHNA and CDR2 as SNTAGT. CDR3 DNA sequence: TGTGCCAGCAGTCCCGCAGGGGACGGAAATGAGCAGTTCTTC. Encoded protein: CASSPAGDGNEQFF.

V gene TRBV29-1 combines with J gene TRBJ2-2; the D is unclear. The CDR3 spans 12 residues. Between the trimmed V and J ends, which lost 4 bases and 4 bases, there was a span of 7 bases. Per germline, CDR1 SQVTM and CDR2 ANQGSEA. Here the CDR3 DNA reads TGCAGCGTTGTAAGGTCCACCGGGGAGCTGTTTTTT. Translating it yields CSVVRSTGELFF.

This chain links TRBV5-6 with TRBJ2-2; D is unresolved. V lost 0 bases, J lost 1 base, and 4 bases lay in between. The CDR3 spans 14 residues. Germline V CDR1 and CDR2: SGHDT, YYEEEE. CDR3 sequence: CASSLGQNTGELFF. Here the CDR3 DNA reads TGTGCCAGCAGCTTGGGACAGAACACCGGGGAGCTGTTTTTT.

The chain joins TRBV7-5 to TRBJ1-5. TRBV7-5 is classified as a pseudogene. CDR3 size: 15 residues. CDR3 loop: CASSLVEGSGQPQHF. The CDR3 DNA reads as TGTGCCAGCAGCTTAGTGGAAGGTTCCGGTCAGCCCCAGCATTTT.

This clone came up once. Sequence at one end of the junction differs from germline and may be a read error. V and J are TRBV6-1 and TRBJ2-5; D possibly matches TRBD1 or TRBD2 (5 bases each). In germline, CDR1 is MNHNS, CDR2 SASEGT. The CDR3 extends over 14 amino acids. As DNA, the CDR3 is TGTGCCAGCAGTGAAGCGCTCCGAGGGGAGAGCCAGTACTTC. This translates into CASSEALRGESQYF.

This clone was observed a few times. This chain uses TRBV27 with TRBJ2-7; D might be TRBD1 (6 bases). Germline CDR1 reads MNHEY; CDR2 reads SMNVEV (reference sequence). This CDR3 region has 14 residues. V lost 6 bases and J 2 bases, leaving 14 bases between the germline ends. The CDR3 sequence: CASSPGTRTYEQYF. CDR3 nucleotides: TGTGCCAGCAGCCCCGGGACACGGACCTACGAGCAGTACTTC.

The chain joins TRBV2 to TRBJ2-7; D not resolved. V was trimmed by 7 bases and J by 0 bases, leaving 10 bases between them. The germline gives CDR1 SNHLY, CDR2 FYNNEI. The CDR3 is 13 amino acids. The CDR3: CASKDGFSYEQYF. The CDR3 DNA reads TGTGCCAGCAAAGACGGTTTCTCCTACGAGCAGTACTTC.